The sequence of this TCR beta chain was determined in a study of T cells after yellow fever vaccination. In its sample, this clonotype was seen many times. MiXCR, run by TCRdb on the 5' RACE reads, gives a single entry per CDR3 protein. The sample holds more than 300,000 distinct CDR3 sequences, around a tenth seen once. Trimming took 6 bases from V and 3 from J, leaving 19 bases between them. CDR3 length: 16 amino acids. Germline V lookup: CDR1 MNHEY, CDR2 SVGEGT. The gene calls are TRBV6-2 or TRBV6-3 and TRBJ2-3, with D perhaps matching TRBD2 (6 bases). The origin of this receptor is a man aged 18 to 30 who received the YFV17D yellow fever vaccine. The input for sequencing was CD4+ T cells sorted from PBMCs, taken 45 days after the yellow fever booster vaccination. The CDR3 reads CASSRRTRGRTDTQYF. In DNA, the CDR3 is TGTGCCAGCAGCCGCCGAACCCGGGGGAGGACAGATACGCAGTATTTT.